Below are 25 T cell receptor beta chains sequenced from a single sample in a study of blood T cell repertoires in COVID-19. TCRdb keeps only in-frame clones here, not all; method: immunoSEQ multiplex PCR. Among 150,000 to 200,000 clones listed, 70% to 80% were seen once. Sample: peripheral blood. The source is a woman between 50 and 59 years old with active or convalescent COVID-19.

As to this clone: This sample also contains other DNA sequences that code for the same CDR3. This CDR3 reads CASSRGQGNTEAFF. In DNA form, the CDR3 reads TGTGCCAGTAGTAGAGGACAGGGGAACACTGAAGCTTTCTTT. V and J are TRBV19 and TRBJ1-1; 8 nucleotides match TRBD1. Germline CDR1 LNHDA, CDR2 SQIVND (reference sequence). The V gene end was trimmed by 4 bases and the J gene end by 1 base; junction bases not matched to a gene: 2. This CDR3 spans 14 amino acids.

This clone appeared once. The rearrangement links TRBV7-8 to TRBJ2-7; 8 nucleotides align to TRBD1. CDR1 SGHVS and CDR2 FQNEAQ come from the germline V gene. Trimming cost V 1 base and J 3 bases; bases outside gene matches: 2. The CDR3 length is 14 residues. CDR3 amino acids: CASSLGDRIYEQYF. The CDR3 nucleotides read TGTGCCAGCAGCTTAGGGGACAGGATCTACGAGCAGTACTTC.

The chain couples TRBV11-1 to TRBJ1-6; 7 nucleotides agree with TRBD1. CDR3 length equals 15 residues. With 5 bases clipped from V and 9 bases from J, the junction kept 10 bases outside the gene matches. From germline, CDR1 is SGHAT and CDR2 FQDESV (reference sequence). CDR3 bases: TGTGCCAGCAGCGGACTACAGGCAGGGGGTTCACCCCTCCACTTT. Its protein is CASSGLQAGGSPLHF. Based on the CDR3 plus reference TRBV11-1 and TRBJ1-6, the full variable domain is EAEVAQSPRYKITEKSQAVAFWCDPISGHATLYWYRQILGQGPELLVQFQDESVVDDSQLPKDRFSAERLKGVDSTLKIQPAELGDSAMYLCASSGLQAGGSPLHFGNGTRLTVT.

CDR3 protein: CASSSRQGTELFF. In DNA form, the CDR3 reads TGCGCCAGCAGCTCCCGACAGGGGACAGAACTGTTTTTT. The J gene is TRBJ1-4, the V gene TRBV5-1; the match to TRBD1 covers 8 bases. In germline, CDR1 is SGHRS, CDR2 YFSETQ. This CDR3 region has 13 residues. After removal of 3 bases from V and 12 bases from J, the junction contained 7 bases not matched to a gene.

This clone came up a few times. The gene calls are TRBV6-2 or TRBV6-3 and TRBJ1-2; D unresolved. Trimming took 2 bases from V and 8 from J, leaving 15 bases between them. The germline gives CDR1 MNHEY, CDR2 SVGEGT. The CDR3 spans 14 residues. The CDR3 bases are TGTGCCAGCAGTTACGAGGGCAGCGGAAGGGGCTACACCTTC. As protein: CASSYEGSGRGYTF.

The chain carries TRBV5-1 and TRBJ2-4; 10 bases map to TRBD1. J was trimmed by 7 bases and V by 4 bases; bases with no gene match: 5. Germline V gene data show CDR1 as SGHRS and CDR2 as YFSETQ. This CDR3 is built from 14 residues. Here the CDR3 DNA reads TGCGCCAGCAGCCCTTCGGGACAGGGGAACATTCAGTACTTC. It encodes CASSPSGQGNIQYF.

CDR3: CASSQDLAGGYEKLFF. CDR3 coding DNA: TGCGCCAGCAGCCAAGATTTGGCAGGGGGCTATGAAAAACTGTTTTTT. The chain joins TRBV4-3 to TRBJ1-4, with 8 bases identical to TRBD1. The CDR3 is 16 residues long. Germline V gene lookup returns CDR1 LGHNA and CDR2 YSLEER. Unmatched junction bases numbered 6, after V lost 0 bases and J lost 6 bases.

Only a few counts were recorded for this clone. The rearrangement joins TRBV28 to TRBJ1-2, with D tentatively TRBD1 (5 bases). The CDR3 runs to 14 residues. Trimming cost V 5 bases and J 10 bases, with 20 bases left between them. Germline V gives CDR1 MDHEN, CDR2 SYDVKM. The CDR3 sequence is CASSRQGSRRVYTF. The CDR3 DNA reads TGTGCCAGCAGTCGGCAGGGAAGCCGCCGCGTCTACACCTTC.

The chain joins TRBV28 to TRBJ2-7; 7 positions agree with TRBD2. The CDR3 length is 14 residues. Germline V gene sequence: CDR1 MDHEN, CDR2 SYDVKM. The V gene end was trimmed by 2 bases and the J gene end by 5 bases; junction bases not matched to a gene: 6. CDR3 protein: CASSLAREMNEQYF. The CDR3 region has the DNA TGTGCCAGCAGTTTAGCGCGGGAGATGAACGAGCAGTACTTC.

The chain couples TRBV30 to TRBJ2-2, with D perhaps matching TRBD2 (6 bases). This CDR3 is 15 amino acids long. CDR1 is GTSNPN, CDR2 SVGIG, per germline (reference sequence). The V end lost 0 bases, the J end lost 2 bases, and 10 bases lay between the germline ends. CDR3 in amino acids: CAWSVPGLNTGELFF. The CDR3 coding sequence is TGTGCCTGGAGTGTACCCGGACTAAACACCGGGGAGCTGTTTTTT.

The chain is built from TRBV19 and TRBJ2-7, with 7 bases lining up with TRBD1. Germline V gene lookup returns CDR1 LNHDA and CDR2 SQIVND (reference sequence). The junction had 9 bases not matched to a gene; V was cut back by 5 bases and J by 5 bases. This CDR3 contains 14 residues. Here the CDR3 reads CASSPQQGIDEQYF. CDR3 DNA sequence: TGTGCCAGTAGTCCCCAACAGGGGATCGACGAGCAGTACTTC.

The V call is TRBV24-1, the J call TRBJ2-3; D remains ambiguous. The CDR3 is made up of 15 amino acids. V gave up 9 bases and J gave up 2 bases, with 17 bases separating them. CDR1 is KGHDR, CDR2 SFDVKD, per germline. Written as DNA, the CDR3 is TGTGCCACCGCCTCTGGAGAATTCCACACAGATACGCAGTATTTT. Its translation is CATASGEFHTDTQYF.

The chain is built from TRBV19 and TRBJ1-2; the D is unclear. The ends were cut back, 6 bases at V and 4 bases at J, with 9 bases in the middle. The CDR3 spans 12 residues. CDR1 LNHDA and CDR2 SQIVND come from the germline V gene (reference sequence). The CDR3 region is CASRDNVYGYTF. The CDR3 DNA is TGTGCCAGTAGAGACAACGTCTATGGCTACACCTTC.

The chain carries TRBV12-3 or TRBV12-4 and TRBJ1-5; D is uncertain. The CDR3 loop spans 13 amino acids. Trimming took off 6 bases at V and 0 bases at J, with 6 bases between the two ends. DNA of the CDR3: TGTGCCAGCAGGCAGTATAGCAATCAGCCCCAGCATTTT. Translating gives CASRQYSNQPQHF.

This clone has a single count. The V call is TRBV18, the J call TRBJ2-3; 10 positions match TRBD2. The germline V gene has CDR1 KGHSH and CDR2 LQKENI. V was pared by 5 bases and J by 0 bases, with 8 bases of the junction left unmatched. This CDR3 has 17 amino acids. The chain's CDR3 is CASSERGGSLSTDTQYF. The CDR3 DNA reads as TGTGCCAGCTCAGAGCGGGGGGGCTCCCTCAGCACAGATACGCAGTATTTT. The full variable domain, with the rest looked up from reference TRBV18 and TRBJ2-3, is NAGVMQNPRHLVRRRGQEARLRCSPMKGHSHVYWYRQLPEEGLKFMVYLQKENIIDESGMPKERFSAEFPKEGPSILRIQQVVRGDSAAYFCASSERGGSLSTDTQYFGPGTRLTVL.

CDR3 bases: TGTGCCAGCAGCTTGGAGACGGGGGGCCTGGGTAATGAGCAGTTCTTC. This translates into CASSLETGGLGNEQFF. The rearrangement links TRBV5-6 to TRBJ2-1, with a weak D call TRBD2 (7 bases). Trimming removed 0 bases from V and 7 bases from J, with 17 bases in between. This CDR3 is 16 amino acids long. CDR1 is SGHDT and CDR2 is YYEEEE in the germline V gene.

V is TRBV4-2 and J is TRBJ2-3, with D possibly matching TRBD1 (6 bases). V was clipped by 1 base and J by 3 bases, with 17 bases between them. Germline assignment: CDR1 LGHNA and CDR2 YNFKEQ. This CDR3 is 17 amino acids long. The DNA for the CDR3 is TGTGCCAGCAGCCAAGCCCCGACAGGTGGGGGAACAGATACGCAGTATTTT. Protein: CASSQAPTGGGTDTQYF.

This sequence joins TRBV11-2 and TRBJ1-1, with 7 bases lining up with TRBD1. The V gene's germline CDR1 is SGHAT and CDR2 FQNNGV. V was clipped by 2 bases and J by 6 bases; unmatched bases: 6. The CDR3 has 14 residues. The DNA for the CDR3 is TGTGCCAGCAGCTTACACAGGGGAGTCGCTGAAGCTTTCTTT. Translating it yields CASSLHRGVAEAFF.

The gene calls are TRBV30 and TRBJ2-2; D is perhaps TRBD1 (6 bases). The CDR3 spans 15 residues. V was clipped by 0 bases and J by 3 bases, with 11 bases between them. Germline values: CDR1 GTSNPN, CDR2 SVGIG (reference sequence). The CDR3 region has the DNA TGTGCCTGGAGTGTACCGGACAGCCACACCGGGGAGCTGTTTTTT. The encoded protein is CAWSVPDSHTGELFF.

The CDR3 DNA follows: TGTGCCACCAGCAGAGAGTCGGCGGGTTCCTACGAGCAGTACTTC. Translating gives CATSRESAGSYEQYF. The chain combines TRBV15 with TRBJ2-7; tentative D call: TRBD2 (5 bases). Germline loops: CDR1 LNHNV, CDR2 YYDKDF (reference sequence). This CDR3 region has 15 residues. The germline V and J ends were trimmed by 0 bases and 1 base, with 10 bases remaining between them.

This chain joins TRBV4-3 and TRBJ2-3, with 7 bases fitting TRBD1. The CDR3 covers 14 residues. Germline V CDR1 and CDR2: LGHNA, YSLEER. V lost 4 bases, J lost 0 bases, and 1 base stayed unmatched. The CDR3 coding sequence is TGCGCCAGCAGCCTGGACAGGAGCACAGATACGCAGTATTTT. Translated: CASSLDRSTDTQYF.

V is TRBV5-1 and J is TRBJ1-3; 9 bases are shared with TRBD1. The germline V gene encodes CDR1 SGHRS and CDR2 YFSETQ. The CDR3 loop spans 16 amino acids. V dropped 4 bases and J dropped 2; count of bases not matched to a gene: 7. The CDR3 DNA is TGCGCCAGCAGCCCGGGACAGGGTTCAACTGGAAACACCATATATTTT. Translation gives CASSPGQGSTGNTIYF.

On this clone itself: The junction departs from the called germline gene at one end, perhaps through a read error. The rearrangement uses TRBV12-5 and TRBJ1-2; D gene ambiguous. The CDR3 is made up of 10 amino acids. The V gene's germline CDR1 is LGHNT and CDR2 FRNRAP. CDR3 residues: CASGLVPVGF. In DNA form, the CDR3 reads TGTGCTAGTGGTTTGGTACCCGTCGGGTTC.

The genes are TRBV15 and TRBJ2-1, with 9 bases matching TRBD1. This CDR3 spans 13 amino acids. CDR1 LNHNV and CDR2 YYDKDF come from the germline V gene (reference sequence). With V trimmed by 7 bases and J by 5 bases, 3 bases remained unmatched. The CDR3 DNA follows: TGTGCCACCACGGGACAGGGCAACAATGAGCAGTTCTTC. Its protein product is CATTGQGNNEQFF.

As DNA, the CDR3 is TGCGCCAGCAGCGCGGGTGAGGGAAGCTCCTACAATGAGCAGTTCTTC. Translating it yields CASSAGEGSSYNEQFF. The chain carries TRBV5-1 and TRBJ2-1; a weak D match, TRBD2 (5 bases). V lost 4 bases to trimming and J lost 0 bases, with 14 bases between them. Germline V gene sequence: CDR1 SGHRS, CDR2 YFSETQ. The CDR3 has 16 amino acids. Together with reference TRBV5-1 and TRBJ2-1, the CDR3 gives the full variable domain: KAGVTQTPRYLIKTRGQQVTLSCSPISGHRSVSWYQQTPGQGLQFLFEYFSETQRNKGNFPGRFSGRQFSNSRSEMNVSTLELGDSALYLCASSAGEGSSYNEQFFGPGTRLTVL.